The 23 T cell receptor beta chains reported below all come from one sample, sequenced in a study of T-cell reconstitution after alpha-beta-depleted transplantation in children. This sample's TCRbeta library carried unique molecular identifier barcodes. Each CDR3 protein gets one entry after TCRdb re-called the PCR reads with MiXCR. The repertoire holds 250,000 to 300,000 distinct CDR3 sequences, with around 9.1% as singletons. The sequences come from PBMCs, collected before TCRalphabeta/CD19-depleted stem cell transplant. Receptors were obtained from a boy under three years old with acute myeloid leukemia, due to receive a stem cell transplant.

The table lists this clonotype with a few counts. CDR3 in DNA: TGCAGCGTTGAAGGAGACAGAGAAGCTTTCTTT. Translating gives CSVEGDREAFF. The chain couples TRBV29-1 to TRBJ1-1; maybe TRBD1 (5 bases). CDR1 and CDR2 (germline): SQVTM, ANQGSEA. This CDR3 comprises 11 residues. V lost 1 base, J lost 8 bases, and 8 bases lay in between.

This clonotype was counted ten times or more. This chain uses TRBV19 with TRBJ1-3; D unclear. The CDR3 is made up of 14 amino acids. V was trimmed by 3 bases and J by 6 bases, leaving 12 bases between them. The germline CDR1 and CDR2 sequences are LNHDA and SQIVND (reference sequence). CDR3 protein: CASSINRGQNTIYF. The DNA of the CDR3 is TGTGCCAGTAGTATTAATCGCGGCCAAAACACCATATATTTT.

This clonotype was seen a handful of times. The V and J genes are TRBV7-2 and TRBJ2-1; 7 bases align to TRBD2. This CDR3 is built from 17 residues. Germline V gene data show CDR1 as SGHTA and CDR2 as FQGNSA. With V trimmed by 2 bases and J by 12 bases, 19 bases remained unmatched. The CDR3 is CASSLRDRDYLREVQFF. The CDR3 coding sequence is TGTGCCAGCAGCTTAAGGGACCGGGACTACCTTCGTGAGGTGCAGTTCTTC.

The table lists this clonotype with a few counts. The CDR3 loop reads CSARPPTESSYNEQFF. CDR3 nucleotides: TGCAGTGCTAGACCCCCGACAGAGAGCTCCTACAATGAGCAGTTCTTC. V is TRBV20-1 and J is TRBJ2-1, with D possibly matching TRBD1 (5 bases). The length of the CDR3 is 16 residues. The germline V gene encodes CDR1 DFQATT and CDR2 SNEGSKA (reference sequence). The V gene lost 2 bases and the J gene lost 0 bases, with 14 bases spanning the gap.

This clonotype has a count of ten or more. The CDR3 sequence: CASSSTGETQYF. Here the CDR3 DNA reads TGTGCCAGCAGTTCGACAGGGGAGACCCAGTACTTC. V and J are TRBV12-3 or TRBV12-4 and TRBJ2-5, with 7 positions matching TRBD1. Trimming at V came to 4 bases and at J to 5 bases, leaving 1 base not matched to a gene. This CDR3 region has 12 residues.

In its sample, this clonotype was seen many times. V is TRBV6-5 and J is TRBJ2-7; D is possibly TRBD2 (5 bases). This CDR3 has 17 residues. The germline gives CDR1 MNHEY, CDR2 SVGAGI. Deletions cut 0 bases from V and 0 bases from J, with 15 bases between. This chain's CDR3 is CASSYSYPGGHSYEQYF. Here the CDR3 DNA reads TGTGCCAGCAGTTACTCGTATCCCGGAGGTCACTCCTACGAGCAGTACTTC.

This clonotype has at least ten counts. V usage is TRBV5-1 and J usage is TRBJ2-2; possible D gene TRBD1, 5 bases. CDR3 length: 16 residues. CDR1 is SGHRS, CDR2 YFSETQ, per germline. Trimming pared 3 bases from V and 1 base from J, leaving 13 bases between. For the CDR3, the DNA is TGCGCCAGCAGCTCGGACCAGGGTCTGAACACCGGGGAGCTGTTTTTT. It yields the protein CASSSDQGLNTGELFF.

This clonotype was seen many times. This chain links TRBV7-2 with TRBJ2-5, with 11 positions matching TRBD1. From germline, CDR1 is SGHTA and CDR2 FQGNSA. The CDR3 runs to 15 residues. The junction had 6 bases not matched to a gene; V was cut back by 4 bases and J by 5 bases. The CDR3 spells CASSSLGTGGETQYF. As DNA, the CDR3 is TGTGCCAGCAGCTCACTCGGGACAGGGGGGGAGACCCAGTACTTC.

In its sample, this clonotype was seen many times. V is TRBV28 and J is TRBJ2-1, with 7 bases identical to TRBD2. The CDR3 has 16 residues. With 2 bases clipped from V and 3 bases from J, the junction kept 7 bases outside the gene matches. Germline CDR1 is MDHEN and CDR2 is SYDVKM. Here the CDR3 reads CASSLRAGVLYNEQFF. The CDR3 nucleotides are TGTGCCAGCAGTTTAAGGGCGGGAGTTCTCTACAATGAGCAGTTCTTC.

Ten or more counts support this clonotype. The rearrangement uses TRBV7-2 and TRBJ2-4; no clear D. This CDR3 has 15 amino acids. Germline CDR1 is SGHTA and CDR2 is FQGNSA. Trimming cost V 3 bases and J 2 bases, with 11 bases left between them. Written as DNA, the CDR3 is TGTGCCAGCAGCTTTACAGCCTCCTCCAAAAACATTCAGTACTTC. Translating gives CASSFTASSKNIQYF.

The chain uses TRBV4-1 and TRBJ2-4; D gene uncertain. CDR1 and CDR2 from the germline V gene are MGHRA and YSYEKL. The CDR3 sequence is 13 residues long. V gave up 1 base and J gave up 4 bases, with 5 bases separating them. The CDR3 here is CASSQAPKNIQYF. The DNA for the CDR3 is TGCGCCAGCAGCCAAGCCCCGAAAAACATTCAGTACTTC.

At least ten counts were recorded for this clonotype. The V and J genes are TRBV6-5 and TRBJ2-6, with D unresolved. Germline CDR1 and CDR2: MNHEY and SVGAGI. V shed 2 bases and J shed 2 bases, with 7 bases lying between them. This CDR3 has 15 residues. CDR3 sequence reads: CASSYEGAGANVLTF. CDR3 coding DNA: TGTGCCAGCAGTTACGAAGGAGCTGGGGCCAACGTCCTGACTTTC.

The V and J genes are TRBV15 and TRBJ1-5, with 7 bases matching TRBD1. Germline loops: CDR1 LNHNV, CDR2 YYDKDF (reference sequence). With V trimmed by 1 base and J by 5 bases, 2 bases remained unmatched. The length of the CDR3 is 14 residues. Here the CDR3 DNA reads TGTGCCACCAGCAGAGGAGGGGGCGATCAGCCCCAGCATTTT. Translation: CATSRGGGDQPQHF.

This clonotype has just a few counts. The V gene is TRBV10-3, the J gene TRBJ2-5; TRBD1 might be the D (5 bases). Trimming removed 4 bases from V and 6 bases from J, with 6 bases in between. The CDR3 totals 11 residues. Per germline, CDR1 ENHRY and CDR2 SYGVKD. The DNA for the CDR3 is TGTGCCATCAGTGCAGGGAAGACCCAGTACTTC. It yields the protein CAISAGKTQYF.

This clonotype showed up many times. The chain has TRBV24-1 and TRBJ2-3; D is perhaps TRBD2 (5 bases). CDR1 and CDR2 from the germline V gene are KGHDR and SFDVKD. With 4 bases removed from V and 6 bases from J, the gap between germline ends came to 7 bases. The CDR3 is 12 residues long. The DNA of the CDR3 is TGTGCCACCAGTGAGCGGAGGGATACGCAGTATTTT. Its translation is CATSERRDTQYF.

This clonotype was picked up many times. V and J are TRBV20-1 and TRBJ1-1, with TRBD1 as a possible D gene (5 bases). This CDR3 region has 12 residues. Trimming removed 3 bases at V and 8 bases at J, with 13 bases between. The germline CDR1 and CDR2 sequences are DFQATT and SNEGSKA (reference sequence). Here the CDR3 reads CSASRVYREAFF. The CDR3 bases are TGCAGTGCTAGTCGAGTGTACAGGGAAGCTTTCTTT.

For the CDR3, the DNA is TGTGCCAGCAGCTCGACAGGGACCGGCTACACCTTC. Translating gives CASSSTGTGYTF. V gene TRBV7-2 combines with J gene TRBJ1-2, with TRBD1 matching over 7 bases. The CDR3 totals 12 residues. Looked up from germline, CDR1 is SGHTA and CDR2 is FQGNSA. V lost 4 bases, J lost 8 bases, and 4 bases stayed unmatched.

At least ten counts were recorded for this clonotype. J is TRBJ2-1 and V is TRBV11-2; perhaps TRBD1 as D (6 bases). CDR3 length: 14 residues. The V end lost 2 bases, the J end lost 7 bases, and 12 bases lay between the germline ends. Germline-derived CDR1 and CDR2 are SGHAT and FQNNGV. The CDR3 sequence: CASSLTGTVNEQFF. The CDR3 region has the DNA TGTGCCAGCAGCTTAACAGGGACGGTTAATGAGCAGTTCTTC.

Ten or more counts support this clonotype. V gene TRBV20-1 combines with J gene TRBJ2-1; the D is unclear. V lost 6 bases to trimming and J lost 4 bases, with 13 bases between them. The CDR3 is 13 amino acids. Looked up from germline, CDR1 is DFQATT and CDR2 is SNEGSKA (reference sequence). This CDR3 reads CSAVAPGYNEQFF. The CDR3 DNA is TGCAGTGCCGTTGCTCCAGGTTACAATGAGCAGTTCTTC.

This sequence joins TRBV15 and TRBJ2-7; D is perhaps TRBD1 (6 bases). V dropped 5 bases and J dropped 5 bases, with 13 bases sitting between them. Germline V gives CDR1 LNHNV, CDR2 YYDKDF (reference sequence). The CDR3 has 13 amino acids. DNA of the CDR3: TGTGCCACCAGCGGGCAGGGGCACCACGAGCAGTACTTC. Translating gives CATSGQGHHEQYF.

This clonotype was found many times. The chain couples TRBV7-2 to TRBJ1-4; tentatively, D is TRBD1 (5 bases). The CDR3 contains 14 residues. V shed 4 bases and J shed 0 bases, with 6 bases lying between them. Germline loops: CDR1 SGHTA, CDR2 FQGNSA. In DNA, the CDR3 is TGTGCCAGCAGCTCCAGGGCAACTAATGAAAAACTGTTTTTT. This encodes CASSSRATNEKLFF.

This clonotype was observed at least ten times. The chain couples TRBV29-1 to TRBJ2-1; 8 bases line up with TRBD1. The CDR3 contains 13 residues. With V trimmed by 7 bases and J by 3 bases, 5 bases remained unmatched. Germline-derived CDR1 and CDR2 are SQVTM and ANQGSEA. CDR3 coding DNA: TGCAGCGAACCGGGACAGGTCTACAATGAGCAGTTCTTC. Amino acid sequence: CSEPGQVYNEQFF.

This clonotype was counted a few times. V usage is TRBV20-1 and J usage is TRBJ2-1; 11 nucleotides agree with TRBD2. V shed 5 bases, J shed 5 bases, and the junction held 8 bases outside the gene matches. Germline V CDR1 and CDR2: DFQATT, SNEGSKA (reference sequence). The CDR3 runs 15 residues. The CDR3 DNA reads as TGCAGTGCTTCCCCCGGGACTAGCGGCCACAATGAGCAGTTCTTC. Its protein product is CSASPGTSGHNEQFF.